The clone carrying this T cell receptor beta chain showed up just a few times. These data are taken from a study of T cell responses to AZD1222 COVID-19 vaccine. Sequenced by immunoSEQ multiplex PCR; TCRdb stores in-frame clones only, minus some. The data contain approximately 160,000 clones, approximately 94% of them singletons. CDR3 length: 14 amino acids. V gave up 3 bases and J gave up 1 base; unmatched junction bases: 3. From germline, CDR1 is KGHSH and CDR2 LQKENI. The starting material was peripheral blood, obtained 28 days after the second AZD1222 dose. The rearrangement uses TRBV18 and TRBJ2-7; TRBD1 matches at 7 bases. This TCR came from an adult who received the AZD1222 COVID-19 vaccine. The CDR3 loop is CASSPTGQSYEQYF. CDR3 DNA sequence: TGTGCCAGCTCACCGACAGGGCAGTCCTACGAGCAGTACTTC.